Each of the 27 T cell receptor beta chains below was sequenced from the same sample in a study of T cells expressing NK-cell markers. TCRdb reanalyzed the 5' RACE reads and collapses them to one entry per CDR3 protein, without DNA. The table counts 450,000 to 600,000 distinct CDR3 sequences; less than 4.5% lies in the top ten. Sequencing used blood T cells: a sorted CD56 or NKG2C T cell subset, CD4+ or CD8+ T cells, or bulk PBMC T cells (not recorded which). These receptors all stem from a man between 18 and 29 years old in good health.

The CDR3 spells CASTEDRVSGELFF. The chain recombines TRBV4-2 with TRBJ2-2; TCRdb calls TRBD1, which cannot be checked without DNA. Germline V CDR1 and CDR2: LGHNA, YNFKEQ. CDR3 length: 14 amino acids.

The chain employs TRBV15 and TRBJ2-5; TCRdb's D call of TRBD1 is untestable without DNA. The CDR3 totals 15 residues. Germline V lookup: CDR1 LNHNV, CDR2 YYDKDF (reference sequence). This chain's CDR3 is CATSGETGGLQTQYF.

The chain employs TRBV12-3 or TRBV12-4 and TRBJ2-5; the D gene TCRdb calls, TRBD1, cannot be checked with no DNA. The length of the CDR3 is 15 residues. The CDR3 protein is CASTLGTGRRETQYF.

The genes are TRBV9 and TRBJ1-4; TCRdb proposes TRBD1, but this gene call is untestable without DNA. This CDR3 is 15 amino acids long. Germline loops: CDR1 SGDLS, CDR2 YYNGEE. CDR3 region: CASSVFTGPNEKLFF. The full variable domain, its missing parts supplied by reference TRBV9 and TRBJ1-4, is DSGVTQTPKHLITATGQRVTLRCSPRSGDLSVYWYQQSLDQGLQFLIQYYNGEERAKGNILERFSAQQFPDLHSELNLSSLELGDSALYFCASSVFTGPNEKLFFGSGTQLSVL.

V and J are TRBV7-9 and TRBJ1-1; TCRdb calls TRBD1, which cannot be checked without DNA. The germline V gene encodes CDR1 SEHNR and CDR2 FQNEAQ (reference sequence). This CDR3 is built from 15 residues. CDR3 sequence: CASSPGTGRRREAFF.

V and J are TRBV19 and TRBJ2-4; checking the TCRdb D call of TRBD1 is not possible without DNA. The CDR3 extends over 13 amino acids. CDR1 is LNHDA and CDR2 is SQIVND in the germline V gene (reference sequence). The CDR3 region is CASSTVQGNIQYF.

The chain uses TRBV3-1 and TRBJ2-7; the TRBD2 assignment by TCRdb is unverifiable without DNA. Germline assignment: CDR1 LGHDT and CDR2 YNNKEL (reference sequence). The CDR3 spans 16 residues. The CDR3 loop is CASSQGSGRFSYEQYF.

The CDR3 here is CASSSPGLTEFF. The V gene is TRBV6-2 or TRBV6-3, the J gene TRBJ2-1; TCRdb proposes TRBD2, but this gene call is untestable without DNA. The germline V gene encodes CDR1 MNHEY and CDR2 SVGEGT. The CDR3 totals 12 residues.

The CDR3 sequence is CASRLGPEGGNEQFF. The chain combines TRBV27 with TRBJ2-1; TCRdb returns TRBD2, unconfirmable since there is no DNA. The CDR3 spans 15 residues. Germline V gene data show CDR1 as MNHEY and CDR2 as SMNVEV (reference sequence).

This chain uses TRBV6-5 with TRBJ1-5; TCRdb selects TRBD1, and the lack of DNA leaves this call unchecked. Germline CDR1 and CDR2: MNHEY and SVGAGI. The CDR3 sequence is 18 residues long. CDR3 amino acids: CASSYSSSPGAGNQPQHF.

The CDR3 spells CASSYGGPRLGANVLTF. This rearrangement joins TRBV12-3 or TRBV12-4 to TRBJ2-6; no DNA is available, so the TRBD2 call from TCRdb remains unchecked. The CDR3 loop spans 17 amino acids.

The chain has TRBV10-3 and TRBJ2-7; TCRdb calls TRBD2, which cannot be checked without DNA. The CDR3 sequence is 13 residues long. Germline V gives CDR1 ENHRY, CDR2 SYGVKD. This chain's CDR3 is CAISVGPSPEQYF.

J is TRBJ2-3 and V is TRBV6-1; TCRdb selects TRBD2, and the lack of DNA leaves this call unchecked. This CDR3 region has 13 residues. CDR1 is MNHNS and CDR2 is SASEGT in the germline V gene. CDR3 region: CASPVGRAWGQYF.

The CDR3 sequence: CASRATGTFRTSYGYTF. The chain recombines TRBV6-5 with TRBJ1-2; the D call from TCRdb, TRBD1, cannot be confirmed without DNA. The CDR3 sequence is 17 residues long. Germline V CDR1 and CDR2: MNHEY, SVGAGI.

This chain links TRBV3-1 with TRBJ1-1. The CDR3 sequence is 14 residues long. Germline V lookup: CDR1 LGHDT, CDR2 YNNKEL (reference sequence). The CDR3 is CASSQGRGLSEAFF.

The rearrangement links TRBV5-1 to TRBJ2-7. The germline V gene has CDR1 SGHRS and CDR2 YFSETQ. The CDR3 length is 14 residues. CDR3 residues: CASSLGTQPHEQYF.

The chain carries TRBV3-1 and TRBJ2-3. Germline assignment: CDR1 LGHDT and CDR2 YNNKEL (reference sequence). The CDR3 extends over 15 amino acids. This CDR3 is CASSTPQADTDTQYF.

The chain is built from TRBV30 and TRBJ2-1; the D call of TRBD2 rests on TCRdb alone, since no DNA is present to check it. The germline CDR1 and CDR2 sequences are GTSNPN and SVGIG (reference sequence). There are 16 residues in the CDR3. The CDR3 reads CAWTHRLAGEGNEQFF.

The V call is TRBV11-2, the J call TRBJ2-3; lacking DNA, the TRBD2 call made by TCRdb goes unchecked. Germline CDR1 is SGHAT and CDR2 is FQNNGV. The CDR3 is made up of 18 amino acids. CDR3 residues: CASSLGGGPSISTDTQYF.

The rearrangement links TRBV4-1 to TRBJ1-2; the D call from TCRdb, TRBD1, cannot be confirmed without DNA. This CDR3 is 15 amino acids long. Germline CDR1 is MGHRA and CDR2 is YSYEKL. CDR3 residues: CASSQVMGAAYGYTF.

This chain links TRBV10-3 with TRBJ1-1; TCRdb calls TRBD1, which cannot be checked without DNA. The CDR3 loop spans 12 amino acids. The germline CDR1 and CDR2 sequences are ENHRY and SYGVKD. The chain's CDR3 is CAISAGGREAFF.

The chain joins TRBV10-2 to TRBJ2-3; checking the TCRdb D call of TRBD1 is not possible without DNA. The germline V gene has CDR1 WSHSY and CDR2 SAAADI. The CDR3 is 15 residues long. The CDR3 protein is CASSESPGETDTQYF.

The chain uses TRBV6-2 or TRBV6-3 and TRBJ2-7; TCRdb reports TRBD1, a call that lacks DNA to check it against. The CDR3 is 17 amino acids. CDR1 and CDR2 (germline): MNHEY, SVGEGT. CDR3 sequence: CASSHNRLDSSPGEQYF.

The chain joins TRBV7-2 to TRBJ2-1; TCRdb proposes TRBD1, but this gene call is untestable without DNA. The length of the CDR3 is 13 residues. Germline V gene lookup returns CDR1 SGHTA and CDR2 FQGNSA. CDR3 sequence reads: CASSWNPGQAEFF.

The rearrangement joins TRBV20-1 to TRBJ2-1; there is no DNA to check the TCRdb D call of TRBD1. Germline CDR1 DFQATT, CDR2 SNEGSKA (reference sequence). The CDR3 runs to 11 residues. CDR3 sequence reads: CSGGSGDEQFF.

The chain has TRBV7-3 and TRBJ2-2; TCRdb's D call of TRBD2 is untestable without DNA. The V gene's germline CDR1 is SGHTA and CDR2 FQGTGA. The CDR3 spans 15 residues. Here the CDR3 reads CASSLWASGTGELFF. Drawing the rest from reference TRBV7-3 and TRBJ2-2, the complete variable domain is GAGVSQTPSNKVTEKGKYVELRCDPISGHTALYWYRQSLGQGPEFLIYFQGTGAADDSGLPNDRFFAVRPEGSVSTLKIQRTERGDSAVYLCASSLWASGTGELFFGEGSRLTVL.

The chain combines TRBV27 with TRBJ2-7; no DNA is available, so the TRBD1 call from TCRdb remains unchecked. There are 15 residues in the CDR3. Looked up from germline, CDR1 is MNHEY and CDR2 is SMNVEV (reference sequence). The CDR3 loop reads CASSLSPAVSYEQYF.